In its sample, the clone carrying this T cell receptor beta chain was seen a few times. In the authors' methods: By means of reference gene primer amplification, nucleated cell counts were estimated. The method was immunoSEQ multiplex PCR; TCRdb's version includes in-frame clones alone and lacks a portion of them. V, J and clone size were drawn from that table, and D and trimming were deduced from the DNA. The sample shows some 70,000 clones, 87% of them seen only once. The data are from a study of blood T cell repertoires in COVID-19. As for the study in general: Specimens from acute and convalescent COVID-19 originated in the United States, Italy and Spain. Nucleic acid was either cDNA or gDNA, and it came from T cells, B-cell-depleted T cells, or PBMCs.

Germline lookup yields CDR1 MNHNS and CDR2 SASEGT. The length of the CDR3 is 13 residues. Trimming took off 3 bases at V and 3 bases at J, with 3 bases between the two ends. The sequence was collected from a man aged 45-65 years with active COVID-19. The specimen was peripheral blood. The rearrangement joins TRBV6-1 to TRBJ1-6, with D unclear. CDR3 region: CASSDIYNSPLHF. CDR3 bases: TGTGCCAGCAGTGACATCTATAATTCACCCCTCCACTTT.